This T cell receptor (beta chain) was captured in a study of shared clonotypes between healthy human individuals (dated by TCRdb to about 2020). Regarding the complete study: Three men and a couple of women, aged 18 to 49 years, made up the cohort. To estimate repertoire size and how much clonotypes are shared between individuals, the study performed deep sequencing of blood TCR repertoires from 4 to 6 healthy adults. For each donor, three plates each were used for CD4 naive and CD4 memory, two plates were used for CD8 naive, and one plate was used for CD8 memory. Each donor's leukapheresis produced roughly between roughly 0.94 and 9.5 billion PBMCs. To increase sequencing depth and limit assay-specific biases, different laboratories used diverse techniques to prepare libraries and sequence TCR repertoires.

The donors were healthy, HIV-negative adults with no recently reported acute infections or vaccinations. All donors were Caucasian adults living in Nashville, Tennessee, USA. CD4+ T cells were enriched through magnetic negative selection, after which naive cells were positively selected on CD45RA and the remaining negative fraction served as the memory subset. Blood was collected by leukapheresis, and PBMCs were isolated by Ficoll-Histopaque density gradient centrifugation and then cryopreserved in liquid nitrogen vapor phase. Purity and quantity of every magnetically sorted T cell population were checked by analytical flow cytometry. Genomic DNA was isolated from every sorted fraction and measured by UV absorbance on a Nanodrop 2000c. Reading the germline V gene gives CDR1 MDHEN and CDR2 SYDVKM. Reading from cysteine to phenylalanine, the CDR3 counts 18 amino acids. The CDR3 DNA has 54 bases and is translated from base 1. V and J are trimmed by 6 bases and 4 bases, and the gene matches miss 11 bases of the junction.

Turning to this clone: The antigen this receptor binds is unknown. One base away there is no much larger clone; base qualities are not given.

Overall study outcomes, separate from this receptor: The genetic and exposure-history diversity represented was limited by the small number of donors. Estimated clonotype richness was generally larger for naive than for memory subsets. Sampling was restricted to blood, and TCR repertoires in tissue are likely to differ from TCR repertoires in blood. Sharing across several donors was observed for approximately 5% of naive CD4, over 3% of naive CD8, 2% to 2.5% of memory CD4, and roughly 0.4% of memory CD8 clonotypes. Clonotypes shared by all four sorted-subset donors showed higher generation probabilities than non-shared clonotypes. Pairwise subsampling indicated that sequencing depth was expected to affect the degree of clonotype sharing among donors. Rarefaction of sorted-subset datasets indicated incomplete sequencing despite the large sequencing depth.

TCR CDR3 regions were amplified from genomic DNA by multiplex PCR using the deep immunoSEQ assay. Extracted genomic DNA from each cell subset was spread evenly across all wells of several immunoSEQ 96-well plates, with each plate serving as a replicate. For sorted subsets, around 200 ng genomic DNA, equal to tens of thousands of T cell genomes, was loaded into each replicate PCR. Purified libraries were quantified with a Qubit 3.0 fluorometer, sized on a Bioanalyzer 2100, and re-quantified with the KAPA Library Quantification kit. Every immunoSEQ 96-well plate was sequenced on a dedicated single-read 150-cycle Illumina NextSeq 550 flow cell. On the study's bioinformatics: The immunoSEQ output contained only junctional sequences without quality scores, so filtering could not match that applied to full-length reads. Sequences were annotated with PyIR, a Python wrapper for IgBLAST v1.9, and V/J genes and CDR3 were assigned using IMGT germline references. Reads with weak V/J assignments (E-value above 1e-6), missing CDR3, stop codons, out-of-frame junctions, or ambiguous translated residues were removed. V3J clonotypes were defined as sequences sharing an identical inferred V gene, J gene, and CDR3 amino acid sequence. Percentage overlap between repertoires was calculated by dividing the number of shared unique clonotypes by the size of the smaller repertoire. Richness of each repertoire was evaluated using RTK rarefaction, the Chao1 estimator, and Recon v2.1 estimates of unobserved clonotypes. OLGA was used to compute generation probabilities for all TCRbeta clonotypes that the gDNA method yielded from a handful of donors. The clones in this table, taken by TCRdb from immuneACCESS, are in-frame only. Not every clone is retained; where verified, under half of the shortfall comes from an unresolved V gene, and the cause of the rest is unknown. V and J calls and clone size are given by that table; D and trimming were obtained from the DNA. Across this sample there are 1.6 million or so clones, with approximately 98.5% seen only once. The ten largest clonotypes hold approximately 0.38% of the sample.

The receptor's source is a man aged 25-40 years in good health. The V and J genes are TRBV28 and TRBJ2-5, with 16 central nucleotides matching TRBD2. The sample taken for sequencing was naive CD4+ T cells sorted from blood. This specimen's cell subset or site label, interpreted: CD45RA+ positively selected. The DNA sequence reads TGTGCCAGCAGCCCAGGGGGACTAGCGGGAGGGCCAGGAGAGACCCAGTACTTC. Translated, it reads CASSPGGLAGGPGETQYF.